This T cell receptor beta chain was identified during a study of CD8+ T cells in alopecia areata. Study summary: Twice a day, 5 to 10 mg of oral tofacitinib was administered to treated patients. Tofacitinib treatment spanned 6 to 18 months, with 6 months off drug afterward. General study points: Significant decreases in scalp clonality and expanded CD8+ clones followed tofacitinib treatment. Patients showed less clear TCR sequence sharing than mice, possibly partly because of HLA diversity.

The treatment denotes: oral pan-JAK inhibitor, 5-10 mg twice daily. The sequencing template was cDNA reverse transcribed from extracted RNA. Some clones are missing from TCRdb's copy, which holds only in-frame ones; the method was immunoSEQ multiplex PCR. The table records around 180,000 clones, roughly 60% of them present only once. V was shortened by 0 bases and J by 2 bases, with 7 bases between the two germline ends. There are 15 residues in the CDR3. CDR1 is MNHEY and CDR2 is SVGAGI in the germline V gene. A note on this clone: Its target is not known.

This TCR was recovered from a human donor with alopecia areata. Sample: CD4+ T cells sorted from blood, taken at week 24, from a patient treated with tofacitinib. The J gene is TRBJ2-2, the V gene TRBV6-5; D unclear. Here the CDR3 reads CASSYSSFNTGELFF. For the CDR3, the DNA is TGTGCCAGCAGTTACTCGTCTTTTAACACCGGGGAGCTGTTTTTT.